This TCR beta chain appears in the sequencing data of a study of blood T cell repertoires in COVID-19. Study in general: T cells, B-cell-depleted T cells, or PBMCs provided the cDNA or gDNA that served as material.

Original processing notes: Scientists estimated how many nucleated cells there were by amplifying reference gene primers. Only in-frame clones appear in the TCRdb table, and some are missing; sequencing was by immunoSEQ multiplex PCR. V, J and clone size are those of that table, while D and trimming were read from the DNA. The sample contains a few hundred thousand clones, 80% to 90% of which appear only once. The CDR3 has 16 residues. Germline loops: CDR1 SEHNR, CDR2 FQNEAQ (reference sequence). V gave up 1 base and J gave up 4 bases, with 16 bases separating them. This chain connects TRBV7-9 to TRBJ1-2, with D perhaps TRBD1 (6 bases). Sequencing was carried out using peripheral blood. The TCR was taken from a woman aged 55-69 years with COVID-19, enrolled during active disease. This chain's CDR3 is CASSLGWSGEGYGYTF. CDR3 DNA sequence: TGTGCCAGCAGCTTAGGATGGTCAGGGGAGGGCTATGGCTACACCTTC.